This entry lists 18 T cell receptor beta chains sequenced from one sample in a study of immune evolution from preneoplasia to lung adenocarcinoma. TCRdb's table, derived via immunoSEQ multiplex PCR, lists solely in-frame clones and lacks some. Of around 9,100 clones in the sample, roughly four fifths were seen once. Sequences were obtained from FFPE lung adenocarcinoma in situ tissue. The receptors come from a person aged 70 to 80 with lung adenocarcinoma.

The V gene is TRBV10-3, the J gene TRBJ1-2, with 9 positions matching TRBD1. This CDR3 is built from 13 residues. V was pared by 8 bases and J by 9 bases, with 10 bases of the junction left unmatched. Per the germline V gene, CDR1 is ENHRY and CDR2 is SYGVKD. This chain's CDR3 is CAIGRTGDMSYTF. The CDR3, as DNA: TGTGCCATCGGAAGGACAGGGGATATGAGCTACACCTTC.

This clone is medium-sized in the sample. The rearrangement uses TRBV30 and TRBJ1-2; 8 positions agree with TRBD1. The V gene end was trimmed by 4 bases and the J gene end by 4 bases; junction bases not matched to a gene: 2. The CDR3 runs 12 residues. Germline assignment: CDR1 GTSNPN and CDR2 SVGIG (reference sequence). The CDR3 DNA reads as TGTGCCTGGACGGACAGGGTCTATGGCTACACCTTC. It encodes CAWTDRVYGYTF.

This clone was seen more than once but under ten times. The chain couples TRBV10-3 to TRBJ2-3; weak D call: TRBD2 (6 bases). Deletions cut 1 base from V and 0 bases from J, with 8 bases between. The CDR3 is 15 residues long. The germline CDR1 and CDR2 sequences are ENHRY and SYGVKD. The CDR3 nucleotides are TGTGCCATCAGTGAGTTGGGGACTAGCACAGATACGCAGTATTTT. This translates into CAISELGTSTDTQYF.

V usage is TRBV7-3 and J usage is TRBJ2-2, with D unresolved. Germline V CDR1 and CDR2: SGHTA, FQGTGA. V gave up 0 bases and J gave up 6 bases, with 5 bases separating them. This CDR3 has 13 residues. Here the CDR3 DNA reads TGTGCCAGCAGCTTAACGCCCTCCGGGGAGCTGTTTTTT. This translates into CASSLTPSGELFF.

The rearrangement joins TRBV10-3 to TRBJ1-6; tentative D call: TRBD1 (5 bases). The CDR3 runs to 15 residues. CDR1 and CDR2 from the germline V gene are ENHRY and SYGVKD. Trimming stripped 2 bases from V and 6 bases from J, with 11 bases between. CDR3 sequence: CAISERGDFNSPLHF. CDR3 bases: TGTGCCATCAGTGAGAGAGGGGATTTTAATTCACCCCTCCACTTT.

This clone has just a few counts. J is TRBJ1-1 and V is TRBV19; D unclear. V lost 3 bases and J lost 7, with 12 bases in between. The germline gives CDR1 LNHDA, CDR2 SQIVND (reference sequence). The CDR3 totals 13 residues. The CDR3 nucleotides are TGTGCCAGTAGTATTGGAGTCTATGATGAAGCTTTCTTT. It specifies CASSIGVYDEAFF.

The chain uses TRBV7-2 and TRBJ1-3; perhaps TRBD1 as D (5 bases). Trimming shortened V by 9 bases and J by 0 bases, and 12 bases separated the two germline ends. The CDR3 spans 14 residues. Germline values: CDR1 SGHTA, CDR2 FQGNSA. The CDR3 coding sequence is TGTGCCAGTTCACCGGGGGACTCTGGAAACACCATATATTTT. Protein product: CASSPGDSGNTIYF.

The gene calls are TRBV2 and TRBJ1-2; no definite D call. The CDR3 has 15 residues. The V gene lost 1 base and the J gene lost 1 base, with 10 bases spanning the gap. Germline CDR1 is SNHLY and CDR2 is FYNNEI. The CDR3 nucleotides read TGTGCCAGCAGTGAAGGTTGGGATTTTAACTATGGCTACACCTTC. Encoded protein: CASSEGWDFNYGYTF.

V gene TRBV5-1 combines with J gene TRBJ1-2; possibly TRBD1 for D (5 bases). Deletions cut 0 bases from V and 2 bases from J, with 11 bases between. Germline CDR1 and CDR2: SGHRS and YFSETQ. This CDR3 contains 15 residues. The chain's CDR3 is CASSLATGPNYGYTF. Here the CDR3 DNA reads TGCGCCAGCAGCTTGGCAACAGGCCCCAACTATGGCTACACCTTC. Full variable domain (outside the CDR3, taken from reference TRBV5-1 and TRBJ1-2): KAGVTQTPRYLIKTRGQQVTLSCSPISGHRSVSWYQQTPGQGLQFLFEYFSETQRNKGNFPGRFSGRQFSNSRSEMNVSTLELGDSALYLCASSLATGPNYGYTFGSGTRLTVV.

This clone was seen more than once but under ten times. Here the CDR3 DNA reads TGTGCCAGCAGTCCGGGACAGGGCATCACCGGGGAGCTGTTTTTT. Its translation is CASSPGQGITGELFF. This sequence joins TRBV7-6 and TRBJ2-2; TRBD1 matches 9 bases. Trimming removed 6 bases from V and 4 bases from J; junction bases left unmatched: 6. The CDR3 runs to 15 residues. The germline gives CDR1 SGHVS, CDR2 FNYEAQ.

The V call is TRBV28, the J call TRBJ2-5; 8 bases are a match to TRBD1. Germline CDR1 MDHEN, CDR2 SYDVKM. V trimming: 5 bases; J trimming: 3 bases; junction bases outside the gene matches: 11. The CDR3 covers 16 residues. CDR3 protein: CASSPRQGIGEETQYF. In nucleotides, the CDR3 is TGTGCCAGCAGTCCGCGACAGGGGATCGGCGAAGAGACCCAGTACTTC. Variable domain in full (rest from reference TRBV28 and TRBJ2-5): DVKVTQSSRYLVKRTGEKVFLECVQDMDHENMFWYRQDPGLGLRLIYFSYDVKMKEKGDIPEGYSVSREKKERFSLILESASTNQTSMYLCASSPRQGIGEETQYFGPGTRLLVL.

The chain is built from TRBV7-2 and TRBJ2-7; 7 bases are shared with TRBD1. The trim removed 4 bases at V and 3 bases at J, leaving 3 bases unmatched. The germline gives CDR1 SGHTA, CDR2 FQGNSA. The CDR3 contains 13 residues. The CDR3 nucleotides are TGTGCCAGCAGCTATCGACAGGGCTACGAGCAGTACTTC. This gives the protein CASSYRQGYEQYF.

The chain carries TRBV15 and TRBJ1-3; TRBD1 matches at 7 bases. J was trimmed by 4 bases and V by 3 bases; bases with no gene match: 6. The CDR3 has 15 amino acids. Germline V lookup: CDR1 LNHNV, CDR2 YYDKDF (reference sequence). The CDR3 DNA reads TGTGCCACCAGCAGCTCGACAGGGAGGGGAAACACCATATATTTT. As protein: CATSSSTGRGNTIYF.

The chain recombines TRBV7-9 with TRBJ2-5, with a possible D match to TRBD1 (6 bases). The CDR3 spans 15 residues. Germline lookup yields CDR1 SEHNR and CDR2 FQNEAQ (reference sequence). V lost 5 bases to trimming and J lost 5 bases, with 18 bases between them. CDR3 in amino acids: CASSGDMRDRETQYF. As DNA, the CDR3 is TGTGCCAGCAGCGGGGACATGCGTGATAGGGAGACCCAGTACTTC.

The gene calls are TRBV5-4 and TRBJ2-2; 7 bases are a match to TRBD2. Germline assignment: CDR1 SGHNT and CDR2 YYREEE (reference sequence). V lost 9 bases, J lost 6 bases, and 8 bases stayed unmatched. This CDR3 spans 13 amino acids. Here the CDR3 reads CATGGRTAGELFF. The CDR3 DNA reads TGTGCCACCGGCGGGAGAACGGCCGGGGAGCTGTTTTTT. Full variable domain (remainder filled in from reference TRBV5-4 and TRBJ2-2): ETGVTQSPTHLIKTRGQQVTLRCSSQSGHNTVSWYQQALGQGPQFIFQYYREEENGRGNFPPRFSGLQFPNYSSELNVNALELDDSALYLCATGGRTAGELFFGEGSRLTVL.

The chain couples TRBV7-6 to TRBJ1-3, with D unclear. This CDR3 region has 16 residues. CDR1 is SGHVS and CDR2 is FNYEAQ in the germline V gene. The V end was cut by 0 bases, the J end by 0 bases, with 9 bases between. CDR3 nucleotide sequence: TGTGCCAGCAGCTTAGCGCAGGTGGGCTCTGGAAACACCATATATTTT. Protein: CASSLAQVGSGNTIYF.

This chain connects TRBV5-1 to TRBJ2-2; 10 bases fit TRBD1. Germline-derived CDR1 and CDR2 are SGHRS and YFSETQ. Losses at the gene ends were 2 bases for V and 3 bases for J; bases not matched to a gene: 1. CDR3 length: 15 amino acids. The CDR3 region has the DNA TGCGCCAGCAGCTTCGGACAGGGGGACACCGGGGAGCTGTTTTTT. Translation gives CASSFGQGDTGELFF.

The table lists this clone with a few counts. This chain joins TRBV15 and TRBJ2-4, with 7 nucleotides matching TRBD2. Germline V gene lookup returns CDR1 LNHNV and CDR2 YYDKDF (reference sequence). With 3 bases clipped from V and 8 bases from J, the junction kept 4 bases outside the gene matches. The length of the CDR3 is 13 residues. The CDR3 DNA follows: TGTGCCACCAGCAGCGGGAGGACGGACATTCAGTACTTC. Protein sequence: CATSSGRTDIQYF. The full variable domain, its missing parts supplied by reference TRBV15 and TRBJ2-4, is DAMVIQNPRYQVTQFGKPVTLSCSQTLNHNVMYWYQQKSSQAPKLLFHYYDKDFNNEADTPDNFQSRRPNTSFCFLDIRSPGLGDTAMYLCATSSGRTDIQYFGAGTRLSVL.